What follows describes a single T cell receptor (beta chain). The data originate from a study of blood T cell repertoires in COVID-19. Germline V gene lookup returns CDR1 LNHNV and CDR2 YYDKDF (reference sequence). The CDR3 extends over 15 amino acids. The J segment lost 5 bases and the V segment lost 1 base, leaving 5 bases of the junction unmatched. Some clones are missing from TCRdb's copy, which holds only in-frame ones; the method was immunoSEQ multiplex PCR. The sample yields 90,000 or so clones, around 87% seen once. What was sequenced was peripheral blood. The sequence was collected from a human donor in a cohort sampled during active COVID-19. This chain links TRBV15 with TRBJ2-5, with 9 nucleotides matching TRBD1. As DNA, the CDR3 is TGTGCCACCAGCAGAGGCGTCGGGACAGGGGAGACCCAGTACTTC. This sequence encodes CATSRGVGTGETQYF.